Presented here are 11 T cell receptor beta chains from one specimen sequenced in a study of molecular identifiers for immune sequencing clone quantification. TCRdb re-called the PCR reads with MiXCR, one entry per CDR3 protein. In the table there are 490,000 or so distinct CDR3 sequences, roughly 26% of which are singletons. The sample was naive CD8+ T cells from blood, with Jurkat cell RNA spiked in. Subset noted: FACS-sorted CD8+CD4-CCR7+CD45RA+ naive T cells. All receptors derive from a human donor in good health. Some libraries in this study had Jurkat cell RNA spiked in.

This chain connects TRBV20-1 to TRBJ2-3; 12 positions agree with TRBD2. CDR1 and CDR2 (germline): DFQATT, SNEGSKA (reference sequence). This CDR3 is 18 amino acids long. J gave up 4 bases and V 6 bases, and 17 bases lay outside the gene matches. CDR3 amino acids: CSAPESGLAGGPSDTQYF. CDR3 DNA sequence: TGCAGTGCCCCCGAGTCGGGGCTAGCGGGGGGGCCCTCAGATACGCAGTATTTT.

This clonotype has only a few counts. The rearrangement uses TRBV2 and TRBJ2-1, with 9 bases identical to TRBD2. Germline V gives CDR1 SNHLY, CDR2 FYNNEI. The CDR3 consists of 16 residues. V lost 3 bases to trimming and J lost 5 bases; unmatched junction nucleotides: 8. Written as DNA, the CDR3 is TGTGCCAGCAGTGATGTCTGGACTAGCGCGGACAATGAGCAGTTCTTC. Translating it yields CASSDVWTSADNEQFF.

The chain joins TRBV30 to TRBJ2-3, with unresolved D. The J call is doubtful: the DNA matches TRBJ1-5 better. Per the germline V gene, CDR1 is GTSNPN and CDR2 is SVGIG (reference sequence). The length of the CDR3 is 14 residues. The CDR3 DNA is TGTGCCTGGAGTATCTCGCTAGGCACAGATACGCAGCATTTT. Translated, it gives CAWSISLGTDTQHF.

This clonotype has only one observation. The J gene is TRBJ2-1, the V gene TRBV6-2 or TRBV6-3; D not certain. Looked up from germline, CDR1 is MNHEY and CDR2 is SVGEGT. The CDR3 consists of 15 residues. Trimming removed 7 bases at V and 0 bases at J, with 13 bases between. CDR3 bases: TGTGCCAGCACCCTGGACCTAAGCTCCTACAATGAGCAGTTCTTC. It is translated as CASTLDLSSYNEQFF.

This clonotype was detected ten times or more. This rearrangement joins TRBV20-1 to TRBJ2-7; 8 bases map to TRBD1. There are 12 residues in the CDR3. V was pared by 7 bases and J by 2 bases, with 4 bases of the junction left unmatched. Germline V gene data show CDR1 as DFQATT and CDR2 as SNEGSKA (reference sequence). The CDR3 is CSVGDRTYEQYF. The CDR3 nucleotides are TGCAGTGTGGGGGACAGGACCTACGAGCAGTACTTC.

Only a few counts were recorded for this clonotype. This chain joins TRBV7-9 and TRBJ1-4, with 8 bases lining up with TRBD1. With V trimmed by 3 bases and J by 8 bases, 11 bases remained unmatched. Germline V lookup: CDR1 SEHNR, CDR2 FQNEAQ (reference sequence). The CDR3 is 16 amino acids. The CDR3 nucleotides read TGTGCCAGCAGCTTTAGCTTGGACAGGGACGGGGAAAAACTGTTTTTT. This translates into CASSFSLDRDGEKLFF.

This clonotype was seen a few times. This rearrangement joins TRBV4-1 to TRBJ2-2, with D maybe TRBD2 (6 bases). Trimming shortened V by 4 bases and J by 4 bases, and 16 bases separated the two germline ends. CDR1 is MGHRA, CDR2 YSYEKL, per germline. There are 16 residues in the CDR3. This CDR3 reads CASSPSRAGLTGELFF. In DNA, the CDR3 is TGCGCCAGCAGCCCTAGCAGGGCGGGGCTCACCGGGGAGCTGTTTTTT.

This clonotype occurred a few times. The chain uses TRBV25-1 and TRBJ2-1, with D possibly TRBD2 on 5 matching bases. With 1 base removed from V and 6 bases from J, the gap between germline ends came to 13 bases. There are 15 residues in the CDR3. Germline-derived CDR1 and CDR2 are MGHDK and SYGVNS. DNA of the CDR3: TGTGCCAGCAGTGAATTTGCGGGCGGAGCCAATGAGCAGTTCTTC. This sequence encodes CASSEFAGGANEQFF.

This clonotype was seen more than once but under ten times. The J gene is TRBJ2-7, the V gene TRBV6-2 or TRBV6-3; 9 nucleotides line up with TRBD1. V dropped 6 bases and J dropped 5; count of bases not matched to a gene: 11. Germline assignment: CDR1 MNHEY and CDR2 SVGEGT. The CDR3 has 15 residues. CDR3 DNA sequence: TGTGCCAGCAGGGGGTCCGGGACAGGGTACCACGAGCAGTACTTC. Amino acid sequence: CASRGSGTGYHEQYF.

This clonotype came up many times. This rearrangement joins TRBV10-2 to TRBJ1-2; D gene uncertain. The germline V gene has CDR1 WSHSY and CDR2 SAAADI. Trimming cost V 3 bases and J 4 bases, with 9 bases left between them. The CDR3 consists of 13 residues. The CDR3 DNA is TGCGCCAGCAGTGATGGGGATGCCTATGGCTACACCTTC. This gives the protein CASSDGDAYGYTF.

This clonotype has at least ten counts. V gene TRBV5-6 combines with J gene TRBJ2-7; D is unclear. V lost 4 bases to trimming and J lost 0 bases, with 11 bases between them. Germline CDR1 reads SGHDT; CDR2 reads YYEEEE. CDR3 size: 14 residues. The CDR3, as DNA: TGTGCCAGCAGCCTCTCCGGCCGCTCCTACGAGCAGTACTTC. The encoded protein is CASSLSGRSYEQYF.